What follows are 27 T cell receptor beta chains derived from one specimen sequenced in a study of response to subunit inactivated influenza vaccine. In TCRdb, the RT-PCR reads were re-called with MiXCR into one record per CDR3 protein. In the table there are roughly 650,000 distinct CDR3 sequences, 14% of which are singletons. Sequences were derived from PBMCs from blood, sampled 14 to 15 days before vaccination. The receptors were sampled from a man between 45 and 60 years old who received an inactivated influenza vaccine.

Many counts were recorded for this clonotype. The J gene is TRBJ2-3, the V gene TRBV10-3; 9 bases agree with TRBD1. V shed 0 bases, J shed 4 bases, and the junction held 5 bases outside the gene matches. The CDR3 consists of 16 residues. Germline lookup yields CDR1 ENHRY and CDR2 SYGVKD. CDR3 nucleotides: TGTGCCATCAGTGAGTCGGGACAGGGAGGGGCAGATACGCAGTATTTT. This gives the protein CAISESGQGGADTQYF.

This clonotype was recorded many times. The chain recombines TRBV20-1 with TRBJ2-2, with D uncertain. The V gene lost 2 bases and the J gene lost 6 bases, with 7 bases spanning the gap. The CDR3 totals 12 residues. Germline V CDR1 and CDR2: DFQATT, SNEGSKA (reference sequence). The CDR3 sequence: CSARPNPGELFF. CDR3 DNA: TGCAGTGCTAGACCCAACCCCGGGGAGCTGTTTTTT.

Many counts were recorded for this clonotype. The V and J genes are TRBV3-1 and TRBJ1-2, with D possibly matching TRBD1 (5 bases). The V and J ends lost 6 bases and 4 bases respectively, with 15 bases between them. Germline V lookup: CDR1 LGHDT, CDR2 YNNKEL (reference sequence). The CDR3 has 14 amino acids. This CDR3 reads CASRAGPMIYGYTF. The CDR3 DNA reads as TGTGCCAGCAGGGCGGGACCGATGATCTATGGCTACACCTTC.

The table lists this clonotype with a few counts. This chain uses TRBV6-2 or TRBV6-3 with TRBJ2-1; weak D call: TRBD1 (6 bases). V was clipped by 5 bases and J by 9 bases, with 23 bases between them. Germline assignment: CDR1 MNHEY and CDR2 SVGEGT. The CDR3 spans 16 residues. CDR3 sequence reads: CASSPGSLGAGSEQFF. CDR3 coding DNA: TGTGCCAGCAGTCCCGGGTCGTTGGGGGCTGGTAGTGAGCAGTTCTTC.

In its sample, this clonotype was seen many times. The CDR3 reads CASSLTGGLQETQYF. The CDR3 coding sequence is TGTGCCAGCAGCTTAACGGGGGGGCTCCAAGAGACCCAGTACTTC. The V gene is TRBV7-9, the J gene TRBJ2-5; 8 bases fit TRBD2. The CDR3 covers 15 residues. Trimming took 2 bases from V and 1 from J; bases not matched to a gene: 3. Germline CDR1 reads SEHNR; CDR2 reads FQNEAQ (reference sequence).

This clonotype appeared a few times. The chain carries TRBV10-3 and TRBJ1-5; TRBD1 matches 9 bases. The germline CDR1 and CDR2 sequences are ENHRY and SYGVKD. The CDR3 loop spans 14 amino acids. Trimming took 6 bases from V and 4 from J; bases not matched to a gene: 4. CDR3 residues: CAIRPGTGNQPQHF. The CDR3 bases are TGTGCCATCAGGCCAGGGACAGGGAATCAGCCCCAGCATTTT.

V usage is TRBV20-1 and J usage is TRBJ2-3, with 8 bases identical to TRBD1. The germline V gene has CDR1 DFQATT and CDR2 SNEGSKA (reference sequence). There are 13 residues in the CDR3. The J segment lost 3 bases and the V segment lost 6 bases, leaving 5 bases of the junction unmatched. The CDR3 bases are TGCAGTGCCACAGGGGGTTGGACAGATACGCAGTATTTT. Translating gives CSATGGWTDTQYF.

V gene TRBV28 combines with J gene TRBJ2-7; D not resolved. Germline CDR1 reads MDHEN; CDR2 reads SYDVKM. The V and J ends lost 2 bases and 1 base respectively, with 9 bases between them. The CDR3 is made up of 14 amino acids. The chain's CDR3 is CASSLRCGSYEQYF. For the CDR3, the DNA is TGTGCCAGCAGTTTAAGGTGCGGTTCCTACGAGCAGTACTTC.

This clonotype occurred a few times. The V and J genes are TRBV12-3 or TRBV12-4 and TRBJ2-7; maybe TRBD1 (5 bases). The CDR3 extends over 16 amino acids. Trimming removed 4 bases at V and 5 bases at J, with 21 bases between. CDR3 nucleotide sequence: TGTGCCAGCAGTTCGTCAGGGATTGATAATTATGACGAGCAGTACTTC. Encoded protein: CASSSSGIDNYDEQYF.

This rearrangement joins TRBV7-9 to TRBJ1-3; D is unclear. Germline V gene lookup returns CDR1 SEHNR and CDR2 FQNEAQ (reference sequence). V dropped 3 bases and J dropped 2 bases, with 8 bases sitting between them. This CDR3 region has 14 residues. The CDR3: CASSLLPPGNTIYF. The CDR3 DNA follows: TGTGCCAGCAGCTTGTTGCCCCCTGGAAACACCATATATTTT.

The V call is TRBV9, the J call TRBJ2-7; TRBD2 is a possible D gene (5 bases). With 0 bases removed from V and 6 bases from J, the gap between germline ends came to 19 bases. Germline CDR1 is SGDLS and CDR2 is YYNGEE. This CDR3 region has 16 residues. The chain's CDR3 is CASSVAPSGLGGEQYF. DNA for the CDR3: TGTGCCAGCAGCGTAGCCCCCTCCGGACTTGGTGGCGAGCAGTACTTC.

This clonotype was picked up many times. The chain uses TRBV27 and TRBJ2-5; 7 bases line up with TRBD2. Germline lookup yields CDR1 MNHEY and CDR2 SMNVEV (reference sequence). With V trimmed by 3 bases and J by 5 bases, 15 bases remained unmatched. The CDR3 extends over 17 amino acids. The CDR3 DNA sequence: TGTGCCAGCAGTTTCCTTTCTAGCGGAGCCCGGCACGAGACCCAGTACTTC. This encodes CASSFLSSGARHETQYF.

V gene TRBV7-2 combines with J gene TRBJ2-3; possible D gene TRBD1, 5 bases. CDR1 and CDR2 from the germline V gene are SGHTA and FQGNSA. This CDR3 contains 15 residues. Deletions cut 5 bases from V and 2 bases from J, with 14 bases between. CDR3 coding DNA: TGTGCCAGCAGCCAATTAGGGGTATACACAGATACGCAGTATTTT. Encoded protein: CASSQLGVYTDTQYF.

This clonotype appeared many times. As DNA, the CDR3 is TGCAGCGTAGCCTTAGGACCCAGCACAGATACGCAGTATTTT. Its translation is CSVALGPSTDTQYF. This chain uses TRBV29-1 with TRBJ2-3; D ambiguous. V lost 6 bases to trimming and J lost 0 bases, with 13 bases between them. The germline V gene has CDR1 SQVTM and CDR2 ANQGSEA. The CDR3 spans 14 residues.

The genes are TRBV4-3 and TRBJ1-6; TRBD1 is a possible D gene (5 bases). CDR1 is LGHNA, CDR2 YSLEER, per germline. The CDR3 loop spans 14 amino acids. V was cut by 0 bases and J by 15 bases, with 15 bases left in between. The CDR3: CASSQDTAGRLLHF. CDR3 bases: TGCGCCAGCAGCCAAGATACTGCAGGGAGGCTCCTCCACTTT.

This clonotype was detected a few times. The chain employs TRBV5-1 and TRBJ1-1, with D perhaps TRBD1 (5 bases). The CDR3 totals 14 residues. Germline CDR1 and CDR2: SGHRS and YFSETQ. V was trimmed by 0 bases and J by 5 bases, leaving 11 bases between them. This chain's CDR3 is CASSLGQEGTEAFF. CDR3 DNA sequence: TGCGCCAGCAGCTTGGGGCAGGAGGGGACTGAAGCTTTCTTT.

The chain employs TRBV9 and TRBJ2-7, with 7 bases aligning to TRBD1. The J segment lost 4 bases and the V segment lost 6 bases, leaving 7 bases of the junction unmatched. The CDR3 covers 13 residues. The germline CDR1 and CDR2 sequences are SGDLS and YYNGEE. CDR3 DNA: TGTGCCAGCAATAGAGGGACAGAATACGAGCAGTACTTC. Its protein product is CASNRGTEYEQYF.

This clonotype occurred a few times. The chain's CDR3 is CASSRWDRRYQNTEAFF. The DNA of the CDR3 is TGCGCCAGCAGCCGGTGGGACAGGCGGTACCAGAACACTGAAGCTTTCTTT. The chain links TRBV5-1 to TRBJ1-1; 8 nucleotides match TRBD1. V lost 4 bases to trimming and J lost 1 base; unmatched junction nucleotides: 12. Germline CDR1 is SGHRS and CDR2 is YFSETQ. CDR3 length equals 17 residues.

This chain joins TRBV5-6 and TRBJ2-7; 11 nucleotides line up with TRBD2. The V gene's germline CDR1 is SGHDT and CDR2 YYEEEE. This CDR3 spans 15 amino acids. V lost 2 bases and J lost 7; bases outside the gene matches: 8. As DNA, the CDR3 is TGTGCCAGCAGCTTTGTCACTAGCGGGAGTGAGGAGCAGTACTTC. The encoded protein is CASSFVTSGSEEQYF. Looking up the rest from reference TRBV5-6 and TRBJ2-7 gives the full variable domain: DAGVTQSPTHLIKTRGQQVTLRCSPKSGHDTVSWYQQALGQGPQFIFQYYEEEERQRGNFPDRFSGHQFPNYSSELNVNALLLGDSALYLCASSFVTSGSEEQYFGPGTRLTVT.

The V gene is TRBV29-1, the J gene TRBJ2-7; perhaps TRBD1 as D (6 bases). This CDR3 has 13 residues. CDR1 SQVTM and CDR2 ANQGSEA come from the germline V gene. V gave up 1 base and J gave up 5 bases, with 12 bases separating them. The CDR3 loop reads CSVEVTGPHEQYF. The CDR3 bases are TGCAGCGTTGAAGTTACAGGGCCCCACGAGCAGTACTTC.

There are a few counts of this clonotype. The rearrangement links TRBV5-1 to TRBJ2-7; D remains ambiguous. The CDR3 is made up of 13 amino acids. Per germline, CDR1 SGHRS and CDR2 YFSETQ. Deletions cut 4 bases from V and 6 bases from J, with 14 bases between. CDR3 in DNA: TGCGCCAGCAGCCCGGGCCCCACCCCCGAGCAGTACTTC. Translation: CASSPGPTPEQYF.

The gene calls are TRBV27 and TRBJ2-1; the D is unclear. CDR3 length: 15 residues. The V gene's germline CDR1 is MNHEY and CDR2 SMNVEV (reference sequence). The V and J ends lost 2 bases and 2 bases respectively, with 10 bases between them. The CDR3 loop is CASSLNSLTYNEQFF. The CDR3 DNA reads TGTGCCAGCAGTTTAAATAGTCTAACCTACAATGAGCAGTTCTTC.

The table lists this clonotype with a few counts. The chain has TRBV6-5 and TRBJ1-2, with TRBD1 matching over 9 bases. The germline CDR1 and CDR2 sequences are MNHEY and SVGAGI. V was clipped by 0 bases and J by 8 bases; unmatched bases: 13. The CDR3 consists of 17 residues. This CDR3 is CASSYSWAEQGASGYTF. CDR3 in DNA: TGTGCCAGCAGTTACTCGTGGGCGGAACAGGGGGCTTCCGGCTACACCTTC.

Many counts were recorded for this clonotype. The chain couples TRBV5-4 to TRBJ2-3, with TRBD2 matching 12 bases. Unmatched junction bases numbered 2, after V lost 3 bases and J lost 0 bases. The length of the CDR3 is 16 residues. CDR1 is SGHNT, CDR2 YYREEE, per germline (reference sequence). The CDR3 reads CASSWTSGASTDTQYF. The CDR3 DNA sequence: TGTGCCAGCAGCTGGACTAGCGGGGCCAGCACAGATACGCAGTATTTT.

V usage is TRBV4-3 and J usage is TRBJ2-3; D possibly corresponds to TRBD2 (6 bases). Germline-derived CDR1 and CDR2 are LGHNA and YSLEER. The length of the CDR3 is 16 residues. The V and J ends lost 4 bases and 6 bases respectively, with 20 bases between them. The CDR3 region has the DNA TGCGCCAGCAGCCGACAGAGACTAGGGCCGGGGGATACGCAGTATTTT. Residues: CASSRQRLGPGDTQYF.

This clonotype has only a few counts. The genes are TRBV28 and TRBJ2-3; D is undetermined. Germline V gene lookup returns CDR1 MDHEN and CDR2 SYDVKM. This CDR3 region has 13 residues. V was pared by 5 bases and J by 6 bases, with 12 bases between. The CDR3 loop reads CASSPYSTDTQYF. The CDR3 coding sequence is TGTGCCAGCAGTCCCTACTCGACGGATACGCAGTATTTT.

CDR3 DNA: TGCGCCAGCAGCCAAGATCATTGGGGGAATAATTCACCCCTCCACTTT. It encodes CASSQDHWGNNSPLHF. The rearrangement joins TRBV4-3 to TRBJ1-6; possibly TRBD1 for D (5 bases). The germline V gene encodes CDR1 LGHNA and CDR2 YSLEER. This CDR3 region has 16 residues. Trimming took off 0 bases at V and 5 bases at J, with 11 bases between the two ends.